This TCR beta chain is from a study of T cell repertoires in cytomegalovirus infection. The wider study: Shared public TCR beta signatures pointed to both CMV infection and a matching HLA type.

TCRdb re-called the reads through MiXCR, storing one row per CDR3 protein. The sample holds about 330,000 distinct CDR3 sequences, 34% seen once. This clonotype has just a few counts. Antigen specificity is unknown. V was clipped by 4 bases and J by 5 bases, with 5 bases between them. Germline lookup yields CDR1 SEHNR and CDR2 FQNEAQ (reference sequence). The CDR3 is 11 amino acids. The TCR was taken from a human donor in good health (CMV status not recorded). Some clones in this sample may be carry-over from other donors' samples. Material: cultured PBMCs, obtained from culture after CMV antigen stimulation. V is TRBV7-9 and J is TRBJ2-5; D gene unclear. DNA of the CDR3: TGTGCCAGCAGCTCCATGGAGACCCAGTACTTC. This translates into CASSSMETQYF.